Below, 12 T cell receptor beta chains from the same sample are listed, as sequenced in a study of blood T cell repertoires in COVID-19. TCRdb's copy holds only in-frame clones and misses some; the assay was immunoSEQ multiplex PCR. The sample carries 100,000 to 120,000 clones, around 84% recorded once. The sample consisted of peripheral blood. Source of these receptors: a man in his forties with acute or convalescent COVID-19.

The chain has TRBV4-1 and TRBJ1-5; no clear D. CDR3 length equals 15 residues. Germline CDR1 is MGHRA and CDR2 is YSYEKL. V lost 6 bases, J lost 7 bases, and 19 bases lay in between. The CDR3 region is CASSLKPGETQPQHF. DNA of the CDR3: TGCGCCAGCAGTTTAAAACCAGGCGAAACCCAGCCCCAGCATTTT.

CDR3 bases: TGTGCCAGCAGTTACTTTCCGGGGGCGGGAGTGGATACGCAGTATTTT. Translation: CASSYFPGAGVDTQYF. The chain couples TRBV6-6 to TRBJ2-3; tentative D call: TRBD2 (7 bases). Looked up from germline, CDR1 is MNHNY and CDR2 is SVGAGI (reference sequence). The germline V and J ends were trimmed by 1 base and 6 bases, with 17 bases remaining between them. The CDR3 length is 16 residues.

This chain joins TRBV7-2 and TRBJ1-1, with unresolved D. This CDR3 has 13 residues. Trimming took off 5 bases at V and 2 bases at J, with 9 bases between the two ends. CDR1 SGHTA and CDR2 FQGNSA come from the germline V gene. As DNA, the CDR3 is TGTGCCAGCAGCCTCACAATTAACACTGAAGCTTTCTTT. Amino acid sequence: CASSLTINTEAFF.

This sequence joins TRBV24-1 and TRBJ2-2; D may be TRBD1 (5 bases). V lost 3 bases and J 5 bases, leaving 12 bases between the germline ends. The CDR3 covers 15 residues. CDR1 and CDR2 from the germline V gene are KGHDR and SFDVKD. The CDR3 sequence is CATSDTAGWTGELFF. CDR3 in DNA: TGTGCCACCAGTGATACGGCAGGGTGGACCGGGGAGCTGTTTTTT.

A note on this clone: Other DNA sequences in this sample translate to the same CDR3. The chain uses TRBV30 and TRBJ2-7; D is perhaps TRBD2 (5 bases). Germline V gives CDR1 GTSNPN, CDR2 SVGIG (reference sequence). The length of the CDR3 is 12 residues. Trimming shortened V by 0 bases and J by 4 bases, and 7 bases separated the two germline ends. Written as DNA, the CDR3 is TGTGCCTGGAGTGTAACGGGGTACGAGCAGTACTTC. It encodes CAWSVTGYEQYF.

The V call is TRBV7-2, the J call TRBJ1-1; TRBD1 is a possible D gene (5 bases). CDR1 is SGHTA, CDR2 FQGNSA, per germline. Trimming shortened V by 6 bases and J by 4 bases, and 15 bases separated the two germline ends. The CDR3 covers 14 residues. The CDR3 DNA sequence: TGTGCCAGCAGTTTTGTAGCGGGGACCACTGAAGCTTTCTTT. Its protein is CASSFVAGTTEAFF.

The genes are TRBV11-2 and TRBJ2-3; 9 nucleotides match TRBD1. The CDR3 runs 15 residues. From germline, CDR1 is SGHAT and CDR2 FQNNGV. V gave up 0 bases and J gave up 4 bases; unmatched junction bases: 2. As DNA, the CDR3 is TGTGCCAGCAGCTTAGAAGGGACAGGGTCAGATACGCAGTATTTT. It is translated as CASSLEGTGSDTQYF.

This clone was detected only once. The chain combines TRBV7-9 with TRBJ1-1; no clear D gene. The CDR3 has 15 amino acids. V lost 5 bases and J 6 bases, leaving 19 bases between the germline ends. Germline values: CDR1 SEHNR, CDR2 FQNEAQ (reference sequence). The CDR3 reads CASSLTTPGKAEAFF. CDR3 bases: TGTGCCAGCAGCCTAACCACACCGGGGAAGGCTGAAGCTTTCTTT.

V is TRBV6-5 and J is TRBJ2-3, with D tentatively TRBD1 (6 bases). This CDR3 has 15 amino acids. Germline V gives CDR1 MNHEY, CDR2 SVGAGI. V was clipped by 5 bases and J by 2 bases, with 14 bases between them. The CDR3 spells CASSPRDTFTDTQYF. As DNA, the CDR3 is TGTGCCAGCAGTCCCCGGGACACCTTCACAGATACGCAGTATTTT.

In DNA form, the CDR3 reads TGTGCCAGCACCTCCCGGGACTCCAGGTTCTTC. Its protein is CASTSRDSRFF. The chain combines TRBV6-5 with TRBJ2-1; D is possibly TRBD2 (6 bases). The V and J ends lost 7 bases and 15 bases respectively, with 16 bases between them. The germline V gene has CDR1 MNHEY and CDR2 SVGAGI. CDR3 length equals 11 residues.

This chain links TRBV13 with TRBJ1-2; D remains unclear. The CDR3 loop spans 13 amino acids. The ends were cut back, 0 bases at V and 6 bases at J, with 8 bases in the middle. Looked up from germline, CDR1 is PRHDT and CDR2 is FYEKMQ (reference sequence). CDR3 coding DNA: TGTGCCAGCAGCTTAGGCCTGAGGGATGGCTACACCTTC. Its protein is CASSLGLRDGYTF.

In this sample, this clone turned up a few times. V is TRBV2 and J is TRBJ1-5; perhaps TRBD1 as D (5 bases). V was clipped by 6 bases and J by 2 bases, with 11 bases between them. The length of the CDR3 is 14 residues. Germline V gene sequence: CDR1 SNHLY, CDR2 FYNNEI. CDR3: CASRVDTGNQPQHF. The CDR3 DNA reads as TGTGCCAGCAGGGTGGACACGGGCAATCAGCCCCAGCATTTT.